This entry describes one T cell receptor beta chain. The target of this receptor is not known. There are no base qualities to consult, and no much larger clone falls within one base. This entry is derived from a study of blood T cell repertoires in COVID-19 (dated by TCRdb to 2018 to 2020). Background on the whole study: Samples covering the acute and convalescent phases of COVID-19 were provided by collaborators in the United States, Italy and Spain. The prospective study material was composed of cDNA or gDNA derived from T cells, B-cell-depleted T cells, or PBMCs. The dataset comprised deeply sampled blood TCRbeta repertoires from subjects exposed to, actively infected with, or recovered from COVID-19. The repertoires were released in a freely available public database intended as a resource for research on the immune response to SARS-CoV-2. Samples were obtained from the ongoing ImmuneRACE study (first 160 participants) and from 1,000 to 1,500 subjects provided by 6 global collaborators. A de-identified subject ID, COVID-19 status, age in years and sex were almost always included in the sample metadata. Where available, HLA class I and class II types were obtained from metadata supplied by the sample provider rather than from assay-based typing.

Another Seattle source contributed samples from volunteer blood donors who had recovered from COVID-19. The collaborating institutions used their own protocols to collect whole blood in K2EDTA tubes. Collaborator samples were shipped for TCRbeta analysis as frozen whole blood, isolated PBMCs, or DNA extracted from either sample type. Study-level results and caveats: The quantity of clinical and demographic metadata differed by source and by participant and was supplied without curation.

TCRbeta CDR3 regions were amplified from genomic DNA using the immunoSEQ Assay, a bias-controlled multiplex PCR. In the original analysis: Within the assay, amplification of reference gene primers was used to estimate how many nucleated cells each sample contained. To quantify the absolute abundance of each unique TCRbeta CDR3 rearrangement, sequence reads were collapsed and filtered. Productive Simpson clonality was computed per sample as the square root of Simpson's diversity index over productive rearrangements. TCRdb retrieved this table from immuneACCESS and kept in-frame rearrangements only. Not all clones are present; in checked studies, unresolved V genes account for under half, and no reason is known for the remainder. The V and J calls and clone size come from that table; D and trimming were worked out from the DNA. Counted in this sample were fewer than 300,000 clones; 88% of them appeared once. Clones ranked in the top ten supply around 0.99% of the sample.

Based on the germline V gene, the CDR1 and CDR2 sequences are MNHEY and SVGEGT. Spanning cysteine to phenylalanine, the CDR3 consists of 13 amino acids. The CDR3 DNA has 39 bases and is translated from base 1. The germline ends are 17 bases apart after V is trimmed by 5 bases and J by 12 bases. Recombination linked TRBV6-2 or TRBV6-3 to TRBJ2-1, and perhaps TRBD1 as D gene, on 5 matching bases. Sequenced material: peripheral blood. This sequence originates from a woman in her thirties or forties who had recovered from COVID-19. The CDR3 reads as follows: CASSPLSGMGQFF. The DNA sequence is TGTGCCAGCAGTCCCCTGTCAGGGATGGGGCAGTTCTTC.